The 21 T cell receptor beta chains listed next were all sequenced from one sample in a study of regulatory T cells in long-lasting Graves disease. Time point described: persistent/refractory GD, antithyroid drugs over 5 years with positive TRAb. From PBMCs, RNA was extracted and then used to make the TCR library. For TCR beta, libraries came from iRepertoire HTBI primers and Arm-PCR of CDR3 regions. TCRdb fed the multiplex PCR reads into MiXCR, producing one record per CDR3 protein. This table has roughly 300,000 distinct CDR3 sequences, 22% appearing once. This specimen consisted of peripheral blood mononuclear cells (PBMCs), obtained when the disease was refractory, from a patient treated with antithyroid drugs. The receptors here all came from a female donor with Graves disease.

V usage is TRBV30 and J usage is TRBJ1-5; tentatively, D is TRBD1 (5 bases). The ends were cut back, 0 bases at V and 4 bases at J, with 13 bases in the middle. The CDR3 sequence is 15 residues long. Germline assignment: CDR1 GTSNPN and CDR2 SVGIG (reference sequence). DNA for the CDR3: TGTGCCTGGAGTGTAGGGAGGGACCATAATCAGCCCCAGCATTTT. It translates to CAWSVGRDHNQPQHF. The full variable domain, completed using reference TRBV30 and TRBJ1-5, is SQTIHQWPATLVQPVGSPLSLECTVEGTSNPNLYWYRQAAGRGLQLLFYSVGIGQISSEVPQNLSASRPQDRQFILSSKKLLLSDSGFYLCAWSVGRDHNQPQHFGDGTRLSIL.

This clonotype appeared a few times. The V gene is TRBV19, the J gene TRBJ1-2; 10 bases align to TRBD1. CDR3 length: 14 residues. V trimming: 4 bases; J trimming: 5 bases; junction bases outside the gene matches: 4. Germline CDR1 is LNHDA and CDR2 is SQIVND (reference sequence). Here the CDR3 reads CASSTGQGRYGYTF. The CDR3 bases are TGTGCCAGTAGTACGGGACAGGGGCGATATGGCTACACCTTC.

In this sample, this clonotype turned up once. This may be a read error: a much more frequent sequence differs by one nucleotide. This rearrangement joins TRBV12-3 or TRBV12-4 to TRBJ2-4, with D maybe TRBD2 (6 bases). The CDR3 is 15 amino acids. The CDR3 region is CASSFGGLRKNTQYF. The CDR3 nucleotides are TGTGCCAGCAGTTTTGGGGGGTTGAGGAAAAACACTCAGTACTTC.

At least ten counts were recorded for this clonotype. This rearrangement joins TRBV18 to TRBJ2-5; 7 bases align to TRBD1. This CDR3 has 13 residues. V shed 6 bases and J 3 bases; nucleotides not matched to a gene: 4. Germline CDR1 KGHSH, CDR2 LQKENI. The CDR3 nucleotides read TGTGCCAGCTCCGGGACAGAGAAAGAGACCCAGTACTTC. Translating it yields CASSGTEKETQYF.

The chain carries TRBV29-1 and TRBJ1-5; D is unresolved. CDR3 size: 15 residues. V was pared by 7 bases and J by 7 bases, with 23 bases between. In germline, CDR1 is SQVTM, CDR2 ANQGSEA. CDR3 nucleotides: TGCAGCGCAATGGACCCTAACATACCGGGACAGCCCCAGCATTTT. The encoded protein is CSAMDPNIPGQPQHF.

This clonotype was counted at least ten times. The rearrangement joins TRBV20-1 to TRBJ2-7; 10 bases are a match to TRBD1. The CDR3 totals 14 residues. J was trimmed by 3 bases and V by 2 bases; bases with no gene match: 4. Germline CDR1 is DFQATT and CDR2 is SNEGSKA (reference sequence). The CDR3: CSARRGQGVYEQYF. The DNA of the CDR3 is TGCAGTGCTAGAAGAGGACAGGGGGTCTACGAGCAGTACTTC.

This clonotype was recorded many times. The V gene is TRBV10-1, the J gene TRBJ2-7; weak D call: TRBD1 (5 bases). Trimming took off 6 bases at V and 6 bases at J, with 18 bases between the two ends. The CDR3 loop spans 14 amino acids. Germline values: CDR1 WNHNN, CDR2 SYGVQD (reference sequence). In DNA, the CDR3 is TGCGCCAGCAGCTGGGGCCCCGGCAGAGGCGAGCAGTACTTC. Translation gives CASSWGPGRGEQYF.

This clonotype appeared a few times. The chain joins TRBV7-2 to TRBJ2-7; 7 bases agree with TRBD2. This CDR3 is 17 amino acids long. Trimming removed 3 bases from V and 0 bases from J; junction bases left unmatched: 11. Per germline, CDR1 SGHTA and CDR2 FQGNSA. The CDR3 here is CASSFPPIGGSSYEQYF. CDR3 DNA sequence: TGTGCCAGCAGCTTTCCCCCCATTGGCGGGAGCTCCTACGAGCAGTACTTC.

This clonotype occurred a few times. The chain carries TRBV27 and TRBJ1-6, with TRBD1 matching 10 bases. CDR1 is MNHEY and CDR2 is SMNVEV in the germline V gene (reference sequence). V shed 2 bases and J 10 bases; nucleotides not matched to a gene: 11. This CDR3 comprises 17 residues. This CDR3 is CASSLRGWDRGDSPLHF. CDR3 sequence (DNA): TGTGCCAGCAGTTTAAGGGGTTGGGACAGGGGTGACTCACCCCTCCACTTT.

With respect to this clonotype: This sequence may be a read error, since a much larger clone differs from it by one base. The CDR3 carries no conserved terminal phenylalanine or tryptophan, so it likely arises from a read error. V gene TRBV6-1 combines with J gene TRBJ2-7, with D unresolved. Germline-derived CDR1 and CDR2 are MNHNS and SASEGT. Between the trimmed V and J ends, which lost 5 bases and 2 bases, there was a span of 4 bases. CDR3 length: 11 amino acids. The CDR3, as DNA: TGTGCCAGCAGTAACGCCTACGAGCAGTACCTC. As protein: CASSNAYEQYL.

This clonotype has at least ten counts. The chain combines TRBV27 with TRBJ1-2, with D perhaps matching TRBD1 (6 bases). The V and J ends lost 7 bases and 3 bases respectively, with 15 bases between them. From germline, CDR1 is MNHEY and CDR2 SMNVEV (reference sequence). This CDR3 region has 14 residues. The CDR3 DNA sequence: TGTGCCAGCAAGAGACAGGATGAAGACTATGGCTACACCTTC. Protein: CASKRQDEDYGYTF.

The chain joins TRBV28 to TRBJ2-2; a possible D gene is TRBD2 (6 bases). Deletions cut 7 bases from V and 0 bases from J, with 18 bases between. This CDR3 spans 17 amino acids. Per germline, CDR1 MDHEN and CDR2 SYDVKM. In DNA, the CDR3 is TGTGCCAGCAACGATCCGGGACTCCTGACGAACACCGGGGAGCTGTTTTTT. Encoded protein: CASNDPGLLTNTGELFF.

The chain couples TRBV12-3 or TRBV12-4 to TRBJ1-5; the D gene is possibly TRBD1 (5 bases). The CDR3 is made up of 20 amino acids. The V end lost 1 base, the J end lost 0 bases, and 22 bases lay between the germline ends. CDR3 DNA sequence: TGTGCCAGCAGTTTAGGACCGGGCCGGGGCTTCCTTGGTAGCAATCAGCCCCAGCATTTT. This encodes CASSLGPGRGFLGSNQPQHF.

This chain connects TRBV10-3 to TRBJ2-7; TRBD2 matches 9 bases. Germline V gene lookup returns CDR1 ENHRY and CDR2 SYGVKD. V lost 10 bases, J lost 6 bases, and 19 bases stayed unmatched. This CDR3 has 16 residues. The chain's CDR3 is CAKDSTHQREVSEQYF. The CDR3 nucleotides are TGTGCCAAAGACAGTACGCACCAGCGGGAGGTCAGCGAGCAGTACTTC.

The V call is TRBV13, the J call TRBJ2-7; 9 bases align to TRBD2. Germline values: CDR1 PRHDT, CDR2 FYEKMQ (reference sequence). The CDR3 runs to 16 residues. V was pared by 8 bases and J by 2 bases, with 13 bases of the junction left unmatched. CDR3 region: CASSPPSGLATYEQYF. The CDR3 nucleotides are TGTGCCAGCTCACCACCCTCCGGACTAGCGACCTACGAGCAGTACTTC.

This clonotype has a count of ten or more. The chain couples TRBV20-1 to TRBJ1-2; D uncertain. The V and J ends lost 6 bases and 0 bases respectively, with 8 bases between them. CDR1 is DFQATT, CDR2 SNEGSKA, per germline (reference sequence). The CDR3 contains 12 residues. The CDR3 sequence: CSAAAANYGYTF. CDR3 DNA: TGCAGTGCGGCGGCCGCTAACTATGGCTACACCTTC.

The chain links TRBV18 to TRBJ2-7; either TRBD1 or TRBD2 may supply D (5 bases each). There are 14 residues in the CDR3. Trimming removed 3 bases at V and 0 bases at J, with 9 bases between. Germline V gives CDR1 KGHSH, CDR2 LQKENI. DNA of the CDR3: TGTGCCAGCTCACCCCGGGGCAACTCCTACGAGCAGTACTTC. It specifies CASSPRGNSYEQYF.

There are many counts of this clonotype. The rearrangement joins TRBV7-2 to TRBJ2-7; TRBD1 agrees at 7 bases. CDR3 length: 15 amino acids. J gave up 3 bases and V 5 bases, and 10 bases lay outside the gene matches. Germline loops: CDR1 SGHTA, CDR2 FQGNSA. The CDR3 DNA reads TGTGCCAGCAGCCAAGAGACAGGGTCCAACTACGAGCAGTACTTC. Translated, it gives CASSQETGSNYEQYF.

As to this clonotype: A read error is possible here, since a much larger clone lies one base away. V and J are TRBV7-2 and TRBJ2-2; D is ambiguous. Germline CDR1 SGHTA, CDR2 FQGNSA. With 7 bases removed from V and 4 bases from J, the gap between germline ends came to 10 bases. The CDR3 spans 13 residues. CDR3 sequence reads: CASTQPSTGELFF. As DNA, the CDR3 is TGTGCCAGCACACAACCTAGCACCGGGGAGCTGTTTTTT.

In its sample, this clonotype was seen many times. The V and J genes are TRBV4-3 and TRBJ2-7, with TRBD1 matching over 10 bases. CDR3 length equals 16 residues. V lost 0 bases and J lost 5; bases outside the gene matches: 7. The germline CDR1 and CDR2 sequences are LGHNA and YSLEER. In nucleotides, the CDR3 is TGCGCCAGCAGCCAAGATTACGGGACAGGGGTCCACGAGCAGTACTTC. Translating gives CASSQDYGTGVHEQYF.

This clonotype appeared many times. The rearrangement joins TRBV12-3 or TRBV12-4 to TRBJ1-1; D not certain. Trimming removed 6 bases at V and 0 bases at J, with 8 bases between. This CDR3 region has 13 residues. CDR3: CASSPDMNTEAFF. The DNA for the CDR3 is TGTGCCAGCAGCCCAGACATGAACACTGAAGCTTTCTTT.